Below, one TCR beta chain is given with its context. The table lists this clone with a few counts. Its antigen remains undetermined. No qualities accompany the bases; no much larger clone lies one base away. Including cysteine and phenylalanine, the CDR3 has 16 amino acids. The kept DNA is CDR3 alone, 48 bases in frame from the first base. After removal of 2 bases from V and 5 bases from J, the junction retains 9 bases not matched to a gene. Sequences MNHEY (CDR1) and SVGAGI (CDR2) are obtained from the germline V gene. The data are from a study of metastatic and nonmetastatic thyroid tumors (dated by TCRdb to about 2020). For the wider study: Repertoires were compared across peripheral blood and tumor or nodule tissue samples from malignant and benign thyroid patients. General findings and caveats noted by the study authors: In both blood and tumor samples, malignant tumors were reported to have significantly higher TCR beta diversity than benign nodules.

No treatment had been received by any patient before thyroid surgery. Using T-cell receptor beta sequencing, the researchers looked back retrospectively at clinical samples from patients, gathered between the early 2010s and the late 2010s. Libraries came from PCR. Sequencing relied on an Illumina HiSeq 4000. High-throughput sequencing was used to profile the TCR beta-chain CDR3 region of every patient. From the authors' description of their analysis: A classifier to discriminate distant-metastatic papillary thyroid cancer patients was built from CDR3 differences across clinicopathological groups. The Shannon index was used to assess repertoire diversity, and the Morisita-Horn index was used to assess tumor-blood repertoire similarity. TCRdb reanalyzed the raw reads on its own, using fastp at Q25 for trimming and MiXCR for clone calling, and kept in-frame beta chains. TCRdb, not the authors, supplied the V and J calls. Across this sample there are some 7,300 clones, with 15% to 20% seen only once. Less than 25% of the sample lies in the top ten.

Material: adjacent normal tissue. Rearrangement joined TRBV6-5 to TRBJ1-2, with 9 central nucleotides matching TRBD1. The TCR comes from a male donor with papillary thyroid cancer or a benign thyroid nodule (not recorded which). Some clones in this sample may be carry-over from other donors' samples. The CDR3 loop reads CASSYPLDRGTYGYTF. The nucleotide sequence is given as TGTGCCAGCAGTTACCCTCTGGACAGGGGAACGTATGGCTACACCTTC.